This entry lists 20 T cell receptor beta chains sequenced from one sample in a study of T cells in Graves' hyperthyroidism and ophthalmopathy (dated 2019 in TCRdb). Preparation of the library involved multiplex PCR. Data came from an Illumina HiSeq 2000. The TCR beta CDR3 regions were amplified from RNA transcripts. For the first round of RT-PCR on the TCR CDR3, the HTBI primer set was used together with the Qiagen OneStep RT-PCR kit. In TCRdb, the public reads were trimmed at Q25 with fastp and aligned with MiXCR, with productive beta chains retained. All rows with the same CDR3 protein become a single entry with the most common DNA and genes. The sample table records some 530,000 distinct CDR3 sequences; about 20% of these occur just once. Together, the top ten hold about 49% of the sample. The material sequenced was blood. Receptors originate from a woman in her 70s with Graves' ophthalmopathy.

This sequence joins TRBV20-1 and TRBJ2-7; D gene ambiguous. CDR3 size: 14 residues. Trimming took 2 bases from V and 0 from J, leaving 11 bases between them. Germline V lookup: CDR1 DFQATT, CDR2 SNEGSKA (reference sequence). This CDR3 reads CSARTVPYSYEQYF. The DNA for the CDR3 is TGCAGTGCTAGAACCGTGCCTTACTCCTACGAGCAGTACTTC.

This clonotype appeared many times. The genes are TRBV2 and TRBJ1-1; tentative D call: TRBD1 (6 bases). The CDR3 length is 14 residues. V shed 6 bases and J shed 4 bases, with 15 bases lying between them. Looked up from germline, CDR1 is SNHLY and CDR2 is FYNNEI. The CDR3 region has the DNA TGTGCCAGCAGGTTACAGGGACGCGGCACTGAAGCTTTCTTT. Translation gives CASRLQGRGTEAFF.

This clonotype turned up a few times. V usage is TRBV12-3 or TRBV12-4 and J usage is TRBJ2-1; 7 bases match TRBD2. CDR3 size: 19 residues. The ends lost 3 bases at V and 4 bases at J; junction bases unmatched: 18. The CDR3 sequence: CASSFTGGVGGRGYNEQFF. The CDR3 DNA reads as TGTGCCAGCAGTTTTACGGGGGGTGTGGGCGGGAGAGGGTACAATGAGCAGTTCTTC.

There are a few counts of this clonotype. The chain has TRBV7-2 and TRBJ2-7; D is unresolved. The germline V gene encodes CDR1 SGHTA and CDR2 FQGNSA. Trimming shortened V by 5 bases and J by 4 bases, and 18 bases separated the two germline ends. The CDR3 has 15 residues. In nucleotides, the CDR3 is TGTGCCAGCAGCCCACACTCTAGGTCTAGTTACGAGCAGTACTTC. Translation gives CASSPHSRSSYEQYF.

This clonotype appeared a few times. The chain links TRBV29-1 to TRBJ1-2; D ambiguous. CDR1 SQVTM and CDR2 ANQGSEA come from the germline V gene. The V end lost 8 bases, the J end lost 2 bases, and 12 bases lay between the germline ends. The CDR3 sequence is 12 residues long. The CDR3 bases are TGCAGCTGCGGTAGCACCAACTATGGCTACACCTTC. Protein sequence: CSCGSTNYGYTF.

This clonotype came up many times. V usage is TRBV28 and J usage is TRBJ2-7; 8 bases are shared with TRBD1. This CDR3 contains 15 residues. V trimming: 5 bases; J trimming: 2 bases; junction bases outside the gene matches: 8. Germline-derived CDR1 and CDR2 are MDHEN and SYDVKM. CDR3 sequence (DNA): TGTGCCAGCAGTCAAATTCAGGGGGCGACCTACGAGCAGTACTTC. Translating gives CASSQIQGATYEQYF.

V usage is TRBV6-2 or TRBV6-3 and J usage is TRBJ2-1; D unresolved. With 4 bases removed from V and 7 bases from J, the gap between germline ends came to 8 bases. This CDR3 contains 12 residues. Germline V gene data show CDR1 as MNHEY and CDR2 as SVGEGT. The CDR3 loop is CASSFMGNEQFF. Written as DNA, the CDR3 is TGTGCCAGCAGTTTTATGGGTAATGAGCAGTTCTTC.

This clonotype was seen repeatedly, ten times or more. This chain joins TRBV7-3 and TRBJ2-2; 8 positions match TRBD2. The CDR3 contains 15 residues. J was trimmed by 5 bases and V by 2 bases; bases with no gene match: 4. Germline CDR1 and CDR2: SGHTA and FQGTGA. The CDR3 DNA reads TGTGCCAGCAGCTTAGCAACGGGAGGGACCGGGGAGCTGTTTTTT. It is translated as CASSLATGGTGELFF.

This clonotype was observed a handful of times. The gene calls are TRBV6-1 and TRBJ2-3, with TRBD2 identical over 10 bases. Germline loops: CDR1 MNHNS, CDR2 SASEGT. The CDR3 sequence is 16 residues long. After removal of 6 bases from V and 1 base from J, the junction contained 7 bases not matched to a gene. CDR3 amino acids: CASSPGLAEGTDTQYF. CDR3 DNA: TGTGCCAGCAGCCCTGGACTAGCGGAGGGCACAGATACGCAGTATTTT.

The table lists this clonotype with a few counts. The chain is built from TRBV12-3 or TRBV12-4 and TRBJ1-5; TRBD1 might be the D (6 bases). CDR3 length: 13 amino acids. V shed 8 bases and J shed 7 bases, with 15 bases lying between them. CDR3 sequence reads: CASSGQPNQPQHF. CDR3 coding DNA: TGTGCCAGCTCCGGACAGCCGAACCAGCCCCAGCATTTT.

Remarks on this clonotype: Its ends do not fully match the called genes, so a read error is possible. The V and J genes are TRBV30 and TRBJ1-1; no reliable D call. The CDR3 has 14 amino acids. CDR1 is GTSNPN, CDR2 SVGIG, per germline (reference sequence). The CDR3 region has the DNA TGTGACTGGAGTGTACGAGGATACAACACTGAAGCTTTCTTT. This gives the protein CDWSVRGYNTEAFF.

This clonotype was seen ten or more times. V usage is TRBV28 and J usage is TRBJ2-3; no definite D call. The CDR3 runs to 15 residues. With 2 bases removed from V and 0 bases from J, the gap between germline ends came to 9 bases. The V gene's germline CDR1 is MDHEN and CDR2 SYDVKM. As DNA, the CDR3 is TGTGCCAGCAGTTTAGTCTCCCTCAGCACAGATACGCAGTATTTT. It yields the protein CASSLVSLSTDTQYF.

This clonotype was detected once. V is TRBV2 and J is TRBJ2-7, with 8 bases fitting TRBD2. Trimming took 3 bases from V and 2 from J; bases not matched to a gene: 3. Germline V gene lookup returns CDR1 SNHLY and CDR2 FYNNEI. This CDR3 comprises 14 residues. CDR3: CASSEGSGTYEQYF. CDR3 DNA sequence: TGTGCCAGCAGTGAGGGTAGCGGGACCTACGAGCAGTACTTC.

Ten or more counts support this clonotype. The chain employs TRBV7-2 and TRBJ1-2; TRBD1 matches 7 bases. Germline V CDR1 and CDR2: SGHTA, FQGNSA. J was trimmed by 8 bases and V by 7 bases; bases with no gene match: 16. The CDR3 contains 15 residues. CDR3 DNA: TGTGCCAGCACCCTCAAAACAGGGGTGTTGTGGGGCTACACCTTC. Residues: CASTLKTGVLWGYTF. Full variable domain (outside the CDR3, taken from reference TRBV7-2 and TRBJ1-2): GAGVSQSPSNKVTEKGKDVELRCDPISGHTALYWYRQSLGQGLEFLIYFQGNSAPDKSGLPSDRFSAERTGGSVSTLTIQRTQQEDSAVYLCASTLKTGVLWGYTFGSGTRLTVV.

J is TRBJ1-1 and V is TRBV9; D is perhaps TRBD1 (5 bases). This CDR3 is built from 16 residues. Germline V gene data show CDR1 as SGDLS and CDR2 as YYNGEE. V was cut by 4 bases and J by 0 bases, with 16 bases left in between. The CDR3 DNA sequence: TGTGCCAGCAGCATGGGGCTGGGCGGCATGAACACTGAAGCTTTCTTT. Amino acid sequence: CASSMGLGGMNTEAFF.

V is TRBV5-6 and J is TRBJ2-7; no clear D. Between the trimmed V and J ends, which lost 4 bases and 3 bases, there was a span of 14 bases. From germline, CDR1 is SGHDT and CDR2 YYEEEE. This CDR3 is 14 amino acids long. The CDR3 region is CASSESLEDYEQYF. CDR3 bases: TGTGCCAGCAGCGAATCTCTAGAAGACTACGAGCAGTACTTC.

This clonotype has only one observation. The chain carries TRBV20-1 and TRBJ1-5, with TRBD1 matching over 8 bases. V lost 6 bases and J lost 7; bases outside the gene matches: 11. Per germline, CDR1 DFQATT and CDR2 SNEGSKA (reference sequence). CDR3 length: 14 residues. The CDR3 region has the DNA TGCAGTGCGAAAGGACAGGGAATCAGGCAGCCCCAGCATTTT. This sequence encodes CSAKGQGIRQPQHF.

In the case of this clonotype: This may come from a read error, since a much larger clone is one base off. V usage is TRBV10-3 and J usage is TRBJ2-5; possibly TRBD2 for D (5 bases). The ends were cut back, 0 bases at V and 3 bases at J, with 5 bases in the middle. From germline, CDR1 is ENHRY and CDR2 SYGVKD. This CDR3 spans 13 amino acids. This CDR3 is CAISESREETQYF. In nucleotides, the CDR3 is TGTGCCATCAGTGAGTCGAGGGAAGAGACCCAGTACTTC.

This clonotype showed up just a few times. CDR3 sequence: CASMEARTAKNIQYF. CDR3 nucleotides: TGTGCCAGCATGGAGGCGCGTACGGCCAAAAACATTCAGTACTTC. This rearrangement joins TRBV3-1 to TRBJ2-4; a weak D match, TRBD2 (5 bases). Trimming cost V 7 bases and J 1 base, with 14 bases left between them. In germline, CDR1 is LGHDT, CDR2 YNNKEL (reference sequence). The CDR3 spans 15 residues.

The genes are TRBV20-1 and TRBJ2-7; 10 bases are a match to TRBD2. This CDR3 spans 14 amino acids. The germline V gene encodes CDR1 DFQATT and CDR2 SNEGSKA (reference sequence). J lost 5 bases, V lost 6 bases, and 10 bases had no gene match. The CDR3 is CSARSLAGAHEQYF. CDR3 DNA: TGCAGTGCCCGATCCCTAGCGGGAGCACACGAGCAGTACTTC.